One and the same sample provided the 6 T cell receptor beta chains below, sequenced in a study of identifying expanded T cells in peripheral blood. Data came from immunoSEQ multiplex PCR; TCRdb stores just in-frame clones and leaves some out. Seen here are 75,000 to 90,000 clones, 80% to 90% observed once, and the top ten hold 7.3%. Sequenced material: blood. These receptors were collected from a person aged 18-70 years in good health.

The table lists this clone with a count of one. The V and J genes are TRBV19 and TRBJ2-6, with 11 positions matching TRBD1. Germline V gene lookup returns CDR1 LNHDA and CDR2 SQIVND (reference sequence). The CDR3 extends over 17 amino acids. The V and J ends lost 5 bases and 4 bases, in that order; junction bases with no gene match: 7. The DNA for the CDR3 is TGTGCCAGTAGTCCAGGACAGGGGGCAGCGGGGGCCAACGTCCTGACTTTC. Residues: CASSPGQGAAGANVLTF. Variable domain in full (rest from reference TRBV19 and TRBJ2-6): DGGITQSPKYLFRKEGQNVTLSCEQNLNHDAMYWYRQDPGQGLRLIYYSQIVNDFQKGDIAEGYSVSREKKESFPLTVTSAQKNPTAFYLCASSPGQGAAGANVLTFGAGSRLTVL.

This chain connects TRBV7-7 to TRBJ2-5; D gene unclear. The V gene's germline CDR1 is SSHAT and CDR2 FNYEAQ (reference sequence). There are 13 residues in the CDR3. The V end lost 3 bases, the J end lost 4 bases, and 9 bases lay between the germline ends. CDR3 sequence (DNA): TGTGCCAGCAGCTTCAGCTTGGCAGAGACCCAGTACTTC. Translating it yields CASSFSLAETQYF.

This chain uses TRBV5-4 with TRBJ2-1, with D hard to call. V was shortened by 7 bases and J by 8 bases, with 7 bases between the two germline ends. The germline V gene encodes CDR1 SGHNT and CDR2 YYREEE (reference sequence). CDR3 size: 10 residues. In DNA, the CDR3 is TGTGCCAGCGGTGGGGATGAGCAGTTCTTC. Protein product: CASGGDEQFF.

V usage is TRBV18 and J usage is TRBJ1-2; TRBD1 agrees at 7 bases. Germline CDR1 and CDR2: KGHSH and LQKENI. The V and J ends lost 3 bases and 7 bases, in that order; junction bases with no gene match: 5. This CDR3 region has 13 residues. Here the CDR3 DNA reads TGTGCCAGCTCACCTGACAGGGATGTTGGCTACACCTTC. This translates into CASSPDRDVGYTF.

Points on this clone: This same CDR3 is encoded by further DNA sequences in the sample. The chain employs TRBV5-1 and TRBJ2-5, with D possibly TRBD1 on 5 matching bases. Trimming left V 2 bases short and J 4 bases short, with 9 bases between. This CDR3 is 13 amino acids long. CDR1 and CDR2 (germline): SGHRS, YFSETQ. DNA for the CDR3: TGCGCCAGCAGCTTAGGGGTTGGAGAGACCCAGTACTTC. This codes for CASSLGVGETQYF.

This clone was seen once. DNA for the CDR3: TGTGCCAGCAGTGAATTGATAGGGCCCGGCTACACCTTC. Translating it yields CASSELIGPGYTF. The chain has TRBV6-1 and TRBJ1-2; D not certain. The ends were cut back, 2 bases at V and 8 bases at J, with 12 bases in the middle. The CDR3 spans 13 residues. Germline V gene lookup returns CDR1 MNHNS and CDR2 SASEGT.